This T cell receptor beta chain came from a study of tumor and adjacent non-tumor tissue in lung cancer. Findings and limits, study-wide: TCR diversity was significantly greater in tumor than normal lung tissue. Top 100 clones took a larger repertoire share in normal lung.

This CDR3 region has 16 residues. The germline V gene has CDR1 MDHEN and CDR2 SYDVKM. The library came from three nested PCR rounds adapted from ARM-PCR protocols. TCRdb called the multiplex PCR reads again in MiXCR, with one record for every CDR3 protein. The data show about 200,000 distinct CDR3 sequences, about two thirds seen once. As for this clonotype: No antigen is known for it. The germline gene is not matched at one end of the junction; a read error may be the cause.

The template was RNA from unsorted bulk tissue. The V call is TRBV28, the J call TRBJ2-3; tentatively, D is TRBD2 (6 bases). This TCR was recovered from a man in his 60s with non-small cell lung cancer. Material: lung tumor tissue. The DNA of the CDR3 is TGTGCCAGCAGTTTAAGTGGGACTCTTAGCACAGATATGCAGTATTTT. Amino acid sequence: CASSLSGTLSTDMQYF.